This entry features one T cell receptor beta chain sequence. It lacks a known antigen. Base-call qualities are not available, and no considerably larger clone is one nucleotide away. What the time point label conveys for this sample: cells obtained before transplantation from donor or recipient. CD3+CD4+ and CD3+CD8+ populations were FACS-sorted from unstimulated pre-transplant donor and recipient cells taken from spleen or lymph nodes. Counted from cysteine to phenylalanine, this CDR3 has 12 amino acids. The only DNA kept is the CDR3, 36 bases in frame from the first base. V lost 3 bases and J lost 7 bases; the stretch between them is 7 bases long. CDR1 and CDR2 (MDHEN, SYDVKM) derive from the germline V gene. The library was prepared using the immunoSEQ multiplex PCR assay. For most patients, genomic DNA was isolated using the Qiagen DNeasy Blood and Tissue Kit and was shipped frozen to Adaptive Biotechnologies for TCR sequencing. Adaptive Biotechnologies carried out high-throughput TCR-beta CDR3 sequencing of genomic DNA for most patients. As for the original processing: Adaptive's ImmunoSEQ software was the source of the TCR sequencing data for about 17 patients, while three other patients were processed with MiXCR and VDJtools. CD4 versus CD8 sorting errors were corrected by removing sequences found in both subsets at a frequency ratio below 5:1. Because the origin of CDR3 nucleotide sequences shared between donor and recipient could not be assigned, those sequences were removed. Alloreactive clones required at least 2-fold expansion over unstimulated cells and minimum CFSE-low frequency of 0.002% (template counts) or 0.001% (read counts). Clones detected in sequenced pre-transplant spleen, lymph node, or MLR CFSE-low populations of the donor or recipient were defined as mappable. The cumulative frequency of alloreactive clones was calculated as a percentage of all sequences, weighted by copy number. The source is immuneACCESS, and TCRdb retained only in-frame sequences with V and J called. Part of the clones is not carried over; for the studies checked, unresolved V genes explain less than half of this, and the remainder is unexplained. That table supplies the V and J calls and clone size; D and trimming were determined from the DNA. Within this sample are 90,000 to 150,000 clones, with roughly 95% of them counted one time only. The leading ten clones occupy under 3.5% of the sample.

These data originate in a study of graft-versus-host responses after intestinal transplantation (dated by TCRdb to the early 2020s). Regarding the research as a whole: The transplants that recipients got were multivisceral, liver-intestinal, or isolated intestinal. Every recipient was given anti-thymocyte globulin induction, then maintenance tacrolimus and steroids for roughly 3 years. After intestinal transplantation, graft-versus-host and host-versus-graft alloreactive T cell clones in the graft, circulation and bone marrow were tracked using bulk TCR-beta CDR3 sequencing. Alloreactive clones were identified by sequencing pre-transplant mixed lymphocyte reaction products and comparing them with unstimulated pre-transplant donor and recipient T cells. A cohort of approximately 23 intestinal transplant recipients, including one retransplant, was enrolled, and a few patients lacking pretransplant specimens were excluded. Donor T cell macrochimerism was defined as a peak of at least 4% donor T cells among recipient peripheral blood mononuclear cells. Rather than going through the commercial service, samples from three later patients were sequenced in-house on an Illumina MiSeq and processed with MiXCR.

Points the paper makes about the study in general: In the allografts of patients with donor T cell macrochimerism, GvH to HvG T cell clonal ratios were high. Conclusions were limited by the relatively low number and heterogeneity of intestinal transplant patients. Early after transplant, peak levels of circulating GvH clones were associated with declines in HvG clones. GvH clones were detected in recipient bone marrow, and some of these GvH clones were observed earlier in ileal mucosa or blood, consistent with an intestinal mucosal origin.

The rearrangement joined TRBV28 to TRBJ2-1; too little of a D gene remains to name it. The sample here was unstimulated CD8+ T cells sorted from spleen or lymph node cells, taken before intestinal transplant. This sequence originates from a human donor who received an intestinal transplant. The nucleotide sequence reads TGTGCCAGCAGTTTCTCGAGGAATGAGCAGTTCTTC. It translates to CASSFSRNEQFF.